This T cell receptor beta chain appears in the sequencing data of a study of cytomegalovirus exposure and HLA in healthy donors. Study findings and constraints: Researchers left out some V segments, among them TRBV6-2 and TRBV6-3, as indistinguishable. Several of the most significant clusters were apparently associated with common viral pathogens in a later analysis. The investigators catalogued 150 or so TCR beta chains as cytomegalovirus-associated.

The CDR3 covers 14 residues. V trimming: 8 bases; J trimming: 6 bases; junction bases outside the gene matches: 5. Germline CDR1 LNHDA, CDR2 SQIVND (reference sequence). Points on this clone: Its antigen remains unknown.

Use of 60 Vbeta and 13 Jbeta primers characterized the PCR. Some clones are missing from TCRdb's copy, which holds only in-frame ones; the method was immunoSEQ multiplex PCR. The data contain a few hundred thousand clones, over 90% of them singletons. The receptor was isolated from a girl aged 2-9 years in good health and CMV-seronegative. Sequenced: PBMCs. This rearrangement joins TRBV19 to TRBJ2-1, with 12 bases matching TRBD2. DNA of the CDR3: TGTGCCAGTCGGACTAGCGGGGCTTCCAATGAGCAGTTCTTC. The encoded protein is CASRTSGASNEQFF.